This entry features one TCR beta chain sequence. The data originate from a study of T cell changes during pregnancy in multiple sclerosis. Some clones are missing from TCRdb's copy, which holds only in-frame ones; the method was immunoSEQ multiplex PCR. Here the sample spans some 41,000 clones, about 88% being singletons. V gave up 5 bases and J gave up 4 bases, with 12 bases separating them. Germline-derived CDR1 and CDR2 are MNHEY and SVGAGI. The CDR3 runs 13 residues. The TCR was taken from a female donor with multiple sclerosis, enrolled in a pregnancy study. The source was CD8+ T cells from peripheral blood mononuclear cells, collected in the first trimester of pregnancy. The chain employs TRBV6-5 and TRBJ2-7, with D maybe TRBD1 (6 bases). The CDR3 DNA is TGTGCCAGCAGTGGGGGCAGGGCGTACGAGCAGTACTTC. This codes for CASSGGRAYEQYF.